This T cell receptor beta chain was documented in a study of T cell repertoires in aging, cancer and after chemotherapy (dated by TCRdb to between 2018 and 2020). For context, the study as a whole: Six donor age groups were covered, ranging from 30 or younger up to 70 or older, and each group contained at least three individuals. In the hematological group, paired pre- and post-chemotherapy samples were obtained from chronic lymphocytic leukemia patients treated with fludarabine- or bendamustine-based regimens. The complete dataset included approximately 10 million TCR reads. Peripheral blood TCR beta repertoires from healthy donors and cancer patients were profiled to examine immunoaging and T cell reconstitution after chemotherapy. Alongside fewer than 100 healthy donors serving as a reference group, the cohort included 200 to 250 cancer patients, of whom roughly 90 had hematological cancers and 120 to 130 had solid cancers.

As regards this clonotype: It has no known antigen specificity. No base quality values were provided; no much bigger clone lies one nucleotide off.

The junction carries 14 bases between V and J, which are trimmed by 0 bases and 9 bases respectively. The CDR3, from cysteine to phenylalanine, totals 15 residues. Only the CDR3 region is kept as DNA, spanning 45 bases read in frame from base 1. The germline V gene (reference sequence) sets CDR1 to MNHNY and CDR2 to SVGAGI. Genomic DNA extracted from peripheral blood, rather than sorted cells or RNA, was used as the source for amplification of TCR beta rearrangements. Multiplex touch-down PCR with a mixed TRB-A/B primer pool was used to amplify rearranged TRB sequences covering the V, D and J segments. Illumina adapters and sample indices were attached to the amplicons through two consecutive PCR reactions run with Phusion HS II polymerase. After gel purification with the NucleoSpin Gel and PCR Clean-up kit, the amplicons were checked using Qubit and an Agilent 2100 Bioanalyzer. Sequencing of libraries was carried out on an Illumina MiSeq in 600-cycle, single-indexed, paired-end runs. The authors' analysis ran thus. MiXCR versions 2.12 and 3.0.5 were used to process TRB sequences. Each unique CDR3 nucleotide sequence was counted as one clone, and only productive sequences with at least two reads were retained. The repertoire metrics were Shannon diversity, evenness, clonality (defined as one minus evenness), and alpha-parameterized diversity profiles covering alpha 0 to 5. The IGoR algorithm was used to compute generation probabilities of clones in paired pre- and post-chemotherapy samples. The public reads were run again by TCRdb, first through fastp at Q25 and then through MiXCR, and only productive beta chains were kept. Identical CDR3 protein sequences are pooled into one entry, listed with their most common genes and DNA. These V and J calls originate from TCRdb's pipeline instead of the authors' own analysis. A total of 1,400 or so distinct CDR3 sequences appear in this sample, under 80% of them only once. The ten largest clones capture 95% of the sample.

The investigation overall reported the following: In healthy donors, the decline in TCR diversity with age was mainly due to loss of richness, whereas in cancer patients loss of evenness also played a role. Compared with age-matched healthy donors, untreated patients with hematological or solid cancers had significantly lower TCR diversity and higher clonality in blood. An increase in median generation probability over the chemotherapy interval was observed in both cancer cohorts, suggesting that the repertoire was reconstituted through rebound thymic output. Lymphoid organ infiltration was present in the hematological cancer patients, and this infiltration may itself impair thymic emigration or the expansion of peripheral T cells. According to the authors, the repertoire data do not permit conclusions about immunological memory after chemotherapy.

The rearranged chain carries TRBV6-6 and TRBJ2-2; the best D guess is TRBD2, with 6 bases matching. Input material: blood. The TCR comes from a human donor with a blood cancer. The CDR3 region has the sequence CASSYSSSGGRELFF. In nucleotides, the sequence is TGTGCCAGCAGTTACTCGAGTAGTGGGGGGAGGGAGCTGTTTTTT.